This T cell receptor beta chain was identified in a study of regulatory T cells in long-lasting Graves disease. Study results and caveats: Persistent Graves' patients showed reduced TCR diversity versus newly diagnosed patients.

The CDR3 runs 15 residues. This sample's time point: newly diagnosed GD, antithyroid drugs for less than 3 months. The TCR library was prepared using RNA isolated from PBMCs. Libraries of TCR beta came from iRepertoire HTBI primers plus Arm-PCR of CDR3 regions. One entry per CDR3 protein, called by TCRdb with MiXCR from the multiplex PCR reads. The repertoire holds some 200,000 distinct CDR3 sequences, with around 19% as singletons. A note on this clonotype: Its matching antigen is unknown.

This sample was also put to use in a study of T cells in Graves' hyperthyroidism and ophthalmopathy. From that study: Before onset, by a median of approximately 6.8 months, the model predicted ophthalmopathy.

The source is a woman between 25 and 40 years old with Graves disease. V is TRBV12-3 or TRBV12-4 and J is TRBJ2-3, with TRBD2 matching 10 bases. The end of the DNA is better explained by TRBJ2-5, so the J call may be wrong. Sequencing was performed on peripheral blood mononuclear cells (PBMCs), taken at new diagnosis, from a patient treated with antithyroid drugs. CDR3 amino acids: CASSLLAGVSETQYF. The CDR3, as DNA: TGTGCCAGCAGTTTACTAGCGGGAGTTTCTGAGACCCAGTACTTC.